The clone carrying this T cell receptor beta chain was observed a single time. Its specificity is not known. Germline trimming cut 2 bases from V and 8 bases from J; bases unmatched to any gene: 4. Germline CDR1 LGHNA, CDR2 YNFKEQ. The CDR3 has 15 residues. This sample is part of a study of OX40 agonist ivuxolimab in advanced cancers. Study overall: Three individuals attained partial responses, comprising one hepatocellular carcinoma case and two cutaneous melanoma cases.

Only in-frame clones appear in the TCRdb table, and some are missing; sequencing was by immunoSEQ multiplex PCR. The top ten hold less than 2.5% of the sample, which has 65,000 to 85,000 clones, around 80% seen once. Study-level results: Averaged across samples, CD8+ T cells carried more expanded clones than CD4+ did. At 0.1 to 3.0 mg/kg and by week 6, CD4+ and CD8+ T cells in the blood had expanded clonally.

The sample consisted of CD4+ or CD8+ T cells sorted from blood, taken in a trial of the OX40 agonist ivuxolimab. The TCR was taken from an adult with an advanced solid tumor such as melanoma, head and neck, liver or kidney cancer. The chain combines TRBV4-2 with TRBJ1-3, with 12 positions matching TRBD1. This CDR3 is CASSQQGQGAYTIYF. CDR3 bases: TGTGCCAGCAGCCAACAGGGACAGGGGGCATACACCATATATTTT.